Following are 27 T cell receptor beta chains from one sample sequenced in a study of beta chain features in type 1 diabetes (dated by TCRdb to between 2017 and 2018). Preparation of the library involved the immunoSEQ multiplex PCR assay. The High Capacity cDNA Reverse Transcription Kit was used to reverse transcribe all of the isolated RNA, meaning that expressed TCRB transcripts were what got sequenced. The table comes from immuneACCESS by way of TCRdb, which keeps in-frame sequences with V and J called. Part of the clones is missing from these tables; in studies checked, under half for an unresolved V gene and the rest for unknown reasons. Within this sample are 250,000 to 350,000 clones, with less than 15% of them counted one time only. Together, the top ten hold 6.7% of the sample. The sequenced sample consisted of central memory CD4+ T cells from blood. These receptors originate from a man aged 30 to 45 in good health.

V usage is TRBV4-3 and J usage is TRBJ2-3; D not resolved. CDR1 is LGHNA, CDR2 YSLEER, per germline. This CDR3 comprises 15 residues. Trimming took off 0 bases at V and 0 bases at J, with 7 bases between the two ends. The CDR3 region has the DNA TGCGCCAGCAGCCAAGACCCCACTAGCACAGATACGCAGTATTTT. As protein: CASSQDPTSTDTQYF.

V gene TRBV29-1 combines with J gene TRBJ2-1, with a weak D call TRBD1 (5 bases). The germline CDR1 and CDR2 sequences are SQVTM and ANQGSEA. Trimming shortened V by 0 bases and J by 5 bases, and 23 bases separated the two germline ends. CDR3 length equals 18 residues. The CDR3 spells CSVEEYPQGRGFNNEQFF. CDR3 DNA: TGCAGCGTTGAAGAATATCCTCAGGGTAGGGGCTTTAACAATGAGCAGTTCTTC.

A few counts support this clone. The rearrangement joins TRBV7-3 to TRBJ1-1; D is unclear. Germline CDR1 reads SGHTA; CDR2 reads FQGTGA. This CDR3 contains 14 residues. Trimming shortened V by 5 bases and J by 8 bases, and 18 bases separated the two germline ends. DNA of the CDR3: TGTGCCAGCAGCCCTCGGACGTCCCATCTCGAAGCTTTCTTT. Protein product: CASSPRTSHLEAFF.

This clone was seen repeatedly, ten times or more. The chain couples TRBV4-3 to TRBJ1-2; D perhaps matches TRBD1 (6 bases). CDR3 length: 14 amino acids. CDR1 LGHNA and CDR2 YSLEER come from the germline V gene. Trimming left V 0 bases short and J 10 bases short, with 15 bases between. CDR3 sequence: CASSQDGAGAYYTF. CDR3 sequence (DNA): TGCGCCAGCAGCCAAGATGGGGCAGGGGCGTACTACACCTTC.

In its sample, this clone was seen a few times. This chain uses TRBV4-3 with TRBJ2-4, with TRBD1 matching 7 bases. The germline V gene encodes CDR1 LGHNA and CDR2 YSLEER. CDR3 length: 14 residues. Unmatched junction bases numbered 6, after V lost 3 bases and J lost 7 bases. The CDR3 here is CASSQRGRANIQYF. The CDR3 nucleotides read TGCGCCAGCAGCCAGAGGGGGCGGGCGAACATTCAGTACTTC.

The chain joins TRBV6-1 to TRBJ2-5; possible D gene TRBD2, 6 bases. Germline V lookup: CDR1 MNHNS, CDR2 SASEGT. V lost 3 bases to trimming and J lost 3 bases, with 8 bases between them. This CDR3 has 13 amino acids. The CDR3 nucleotides read TGTGCCAGCAGTGAGCGGGGTAAAGAGACCCAGTACTTC. It encodes CASSERGKETQYF.

The rearrangement joins TRBV5-8 to TRBJ2-7; the D gene is possibly TRBD2 (5 bases). This CDR3 is 16 amino acids long. Germline CDR1 and CDR2: SGHTS and YDEGEE. Trimming stripped 0 bases from V and 3 bases from J, with 16 bases between. CDR3 region: CASSLATLGGIYEQYF. CDR3 bases: TGTGCCAGCAGCTTGGCTACCTTAGGAGGAATCTACGAGCAGTACTTC. The variable domain in full, with the rest retrieved from reference TRBV5-8 and TRBJ2-7, is EAGVTQSPTHLIKTRGQQATLRCSPISGHTSVYWYQQALGLGLQFLLWYDEGEERNRGNFPPRFSGRQFPNYSSELNVNALELEDSALYLCASSLATLGGIYEQYFGPGTRLTVT.

This clone was found many times. Here the CDR3 DNA reads TGCAGCGTCCGGGAAGGGCAAGAGACCCAGTACTTC. This gives the protein CSVREGQETQYF. The gene calls are TRBV29-1 and TRBJ2-5; D possibly corresponds to TRBD2 (5 bases). This CDR3 spans 12 amino acids. V was trimmed by 6 bases and J by 2 bases, leaving 10 bases between them. Germline-derived CDR1 and CDR2 are SQVTM and ANQGSEA.

The genes are TRBV27 and TRBJ2-3; D uncertain. CDR1 and CDR2 (germline): MNHEY, SMNVEV (reference sequence). Trimming cost V 7 bases and J 0 bases, with 11 bases left between them. CDR3 length: 14 residues. CDR3: CASTEVESTDTQYF. The CDR3, as DNA: TGTGCCAGCACGGAAGTGGAGAGCACAGATACGCAGTATTTT.

J is TRBJ1-2 and V is TRBV18; 8 nucleotides align to TRBD1. CDR3 length equals 15 residues. The V segment lost 5 bases and the J segment 1 base; nucleotides outside the gene matches: 6. Germline V gene lookup returns CDR1 KGHSH and CDR2 LQKENI. The CDR3 DNA reads TGTGCCAGCTCAACCGGGACAGGACTTAACTATGGCTACACCTTC. Protein: CASSTGTGLNYGYTF.

This clone occurred a few times. The chain links TRBV6-5 to TRBJ2-5, with D uncertain. V was shortened by 0 bases and J by 8 bases, with 7 bases between the two germline ends. Germline V CDR1 and CDR2: MNHEY, SVGAGI. The CDR3 runs 12 residues. The CDR3 region has the DNA TGTGCCAGCAGTTACTCGAGCTTAACCCAGTACTTC. Translating it yields CASSYSSLTQYF.

This clone was counted a few times. The chain uses TRBV7-2 and TRBJ2-5, with D possibly TRBD2 on 5 matching bases. In germline, CDR1 is SGHTA, CDR2 FQGNSA. The CDR3 contains 15 residues. The ends were cut back, 1 base at V and 2 bases at J, with 11 bases in the middle. CDR3 DNA: TGTGCCAGCAGCTTAGTTAGCGTTGAGCAAGAGACCCAGTACTTC. It encodes CASSLVSVEQETQYF.

This clone was counted between two and nine times. V and J are TRBV6-6 and TRBJ2-5, with a tentative D call TRBD1 (5 bases). V was pared by 7 bases and J by 1 base, with 7 bases between. CDR3 length: 12 amino acids. Germline CDR1 is MNHNY and CDR2 is SVGAGI (reference sequence). The CDR3 DNA follows: TGTGCCAGCACTGACAGCCAAGAGACCCAGTACTTC. Protein: CASTDSQETQYF.

The chain links TRBV7-3 to TRBJ1-5; unclear D gene. Germline CDR1 is SGHTA and CDR2 is FQGTGA. V lost 8 bases and J lost 6, with 14 bases in between. The CDR3 runs 13 residues. CDR3 residues: CASGVGYGQPQHF. The CDR3 nucleotides read TGTGCCAGCGGCGTCGGATATGGTCAGCCCCAGCATTTT.

The V gene is TRBV29-1, the J gene TRBJ1-1; D is perhaps TRBD1 (5 bases). V gave up 3 bases and J gave up 6 bases, with 14 bases separating them. CDR3 size: 13 residues. Germline CDR1 reads SQVTM; CDR2 reads ANQGSEA. CDR3 amino acids: CSVDRGTAAEAFF. DNA of the CDR3: TGCAGCGTTGACCGGGGGACGGCCGCTGAAGCTTTCTTT.

The V call is TRBV29-1, the J call TRBJ2-3; 7 bases are shared with TRBD2. Per the germline V gene, CDR1 is SQVTM and CDR2 is ANQGSEA. V shed 4 bases, J shed 0 bases, and the junction held 7 bases outside the gene matches. The CDR3 spans 15 residues. The CDR3 DNA sequence: TGCAGCGTTGCAGGCGGGGAGGGTAGCACAGATACGCAGTATTTT. The encoded protein is CSVAGGEGSTDTQYF.

The V and J genes are TRBV7-2 and TRBJ1-1; possibly TRBD1 for D (5 bases). The CDR3 runs 14 residues. Trimming shortened V by 3 bases and J by 3 bases, and 11 bases separated the two germline ends. Germline lookup yields CDR1 SGHTA and CDR2 FQGNSA. The CDR3 coding sequence is TGTGCCAGCAGCTTTGCGGGGGTAGACACTGAAGCTTTCTTT. This encodes CASSFAGVDTEAFF. Looking up the rest from reference TRBV7-2 and TRBJ1-1 gives the full variable domain: GAGVSQSPSNKVTEKGKDVELRCDPISGHTALYWYRQSLGQGLEFLIYFQGNSAPDKSGLPSDRFSAERTGGSVSTLTIQRTQQEDSAVYLCASSFAGVDTEAFFGQGTRLTVV.

This clone was seen many times. The genes are TRBV29-1 and TRBJ2-1, with D perhaps matching TRBD2 (5 bases). The V and J ends lost 3 bases and 4 bases respectively, with 10 bases between them. Germline loops: CDR1 SQVTM, CDR2 ANQGSEA. The CDR3 contains 13 residues. Written as DNA, the CDR3 is TGCAGCGTTGAGGCTAGCAGGTACAATGAGCAGTTCTTC. Translation gives CSVEASRYNEQFF.

The chain uses TRBV9 and TRBJ2-7; D might be TRBD1 (6 bases). V was pared by 0 bases and J by 3 bases, with 13 bases between. The V gene's germline CDR1 is SGDLS and CDR2 YYNGEE. The CDR3 extends over 15 amino acids. The CDR3 region is CASSVAPGVGYEQYF. In DNA form, the CDR3 reads TGTGCCAGCAGCGTAGCGCCAGGGGTGGGCTACGAGCAGTACTTC.

The chain carries TRBV6-1 and TRBJ2-7, with TRBD1 identical over 9 bases. The CDR3 spans 13 residues. V trimming: 7 bases; J trimming: 6 bases; junction bases outside the gene matches: 7. Germline loops: CDR1 MNHNS, CDR2 SASEGT. Written as DNA, the CDR3 is TGTGCCAGCACCCGGGACAGGGCTCCCGAGCAGTACTTC. Protein sequence: CASTRDRAPEQYF.

This clone was counted between two and nine times. The V call is TRBV12-5, the J call TRBJ2-3; D gene uncertain. In germline, CDR1 is LGHNT, CDR2 FRNRAP. V was cut by 2 bases and J by 2 bases, with 8 bases left in between. This CDR3 comprises 14 residues. The CDR3 sequence: CASGLSSTTDTQYF. The DNA of the CDR3 is TGTGCTAGTGGTTTGTCCAGCACCACAGATACGCAGTATTTT.

This clone was seen a few times. The genes are TRBV29-1 and TRBJ2-5; TRBD1 is a possible D gene (6 bases). The germline V and J ends were trimmed by 8 bases and 4 bases, with 14 bases remaining between them. The CDR3 covers 12 residues. From germline, CDR1 is SQVTM and CDR2 ANQGSEA. The chain's CDR3 is CSTQQGRETQYF. The CDR3 nucleotides read TGCAGCACTCAACAGGGAAGAGAGACCCAGTACTTC.

This clone has more than one count but fewer than ten. This sequence joins TRBV25-1 and TRBJ2-2, with 10 bases lining up with TRBD2. V trimming: 3 bases; J trimming: 6 bases; junction bases outside the gene matches: 13. CDR1 is MGHDK, CDR2 SYGVNS, per germline. The CDR3 loop spans 18 amino acids. CDR3 amino acids: CASSDPSPGLARAGELFF. CDR3 nucleotides: TGTGCCAGCAGTGACCCCTCTCCGGGACTAGCGAGGGCCGGGGAGCTGTTTTTT.

The chain employs TRBV6-9 and TRBJ1-5; D not certain. The CDR3 totals 14 residues. V was trimmed by 3 bases and J by 4 bases, leaving 10 bases between them. Germline V lookup: CDR1 MNHGY, CDR2 SVAAGI. In nucleotides, the CDR3 is TGTGCCAGCAGTTACGTTGGCGAGAATCAGCCCCAGCATTTT. This codes for CASSYVGENQPQHF.

This clone has at least ten counts. The chain joins TRBV6-6 to TRBJ2-5; no reliable D call. Germline values: CDR1 MNHNY, CDR2 SVGAGI (reference sequence). V was pared by 6 bases and J by 0 bases, with 2 bases between. There are 11 residues in the CDR3. CDR3 amino acids: CASSYQETQYF. Written as DNA, the CDR3 is TGTGCCAGCAGCTACCAAGAGACCCAGTACTTC.

The rearrangement joins TRBV7-2 to TRBJ1-5; no clear D. The CDR3 is made up of 12 amino acids. The V gene's germline CDR1 is SGHTA and CDR2 FQGNSA. Trimming took off 3 bases at V and 7 bases at J, with 7 bases between the two ends. In nucleotides, the CDR3 is TGTGCCAGCAGCTTGGGTGAACAGCCCCAGCATTTT. Protein product: CASSLGEQPQHF.

Only a few counts were recorded for this clone. The gene calls are TRBV6-6 and TRBJ1-5, with D possibly TRBD1 on 5 matching bases. The germline V and J ends were trimmed by 10 bases and 4 bases, with 14 bases remaining between them. In germline, CDR1 is MNHNY, CDR2 SVGAGI (reference sequence). The CDR3 spans 13 residues. CDR3 sequence: CAIRDGVNQPQHF. The CDR3 nucleotides are TGTGCCATCCGGGACGGGGTTAATCAGCCCCAGCATTTT.